This entry is about one T cell receptor (beta chain). The antigen remains undetermined. Produced via immunoSEQ multiplex PCR; TCRdb's table is partial and in-frame only. The sample has about 17,000 clones; around 88% are singletons. This sample is drawn from a study of T cells in localized non-small cell lung cancer. Points from the study as a whole: Greater blood T cell density accompanied longer overall survival. Appearances in adjacent lung were noted for a median roughly 58 of the top 100 tumor clones.

Trimming removed 1 base at V and 3 bases at J, with 15 bases between. The CDR3 has 16 amino acids. Germline-derived CDR1 and CDR2 are LNHDA and SQIVND (reference sequence). The sequencing used peripheral blood, collected before any cancer treatment. The V call is TRBV19, the J call TRBJ1-1; possible D gene TRBD1, 5 bases. This receptor was taken from a male donor at least 60 years old with stage III lung adenocarcinoma. DNA of the CDR3: TGTGCCAGTAGTATAGGACTACAGGTAGGAGACACTGAAGCTTTCTTT. Amino acids: CASSIGLQVGDTEAFF.